This T cell receptor (beta chain) comes out of a study of cytomegalovirus exposure and HLA in healthy donors. Broader study findings: The authors reported that TCR beta sequences could predict HLA-A and HLA-B alleles. These predictions were accurate for most subjects in the first cohort. Versus the approximately 720-donor mean, an Asian-associated ancestry cluster reportedly showed fewer N-insertions in a later analysis.

Trimming took 4 bases from V and 4 from J; bases not matched to a gene: 6. Germline V lookup: CDR1 SGHRS, CDR2 YFSETQ. There are 14 residues in the CDR3. Healthy people donating bone marrow made up the donors. Note on this clone: Its antigen is not identified.

PCR employed 60 Vbeta and 13 Jbeta primers. Some clones are missing from TCRdb's copy, which holds only in-frame ones; the method was immunoSEQ multiplex PCR. This repertoire shows approximately 130,000 clones, 77% found once; its top ten account for 5.8%. This TCR was sampled from a man aged 18 to 30 in good health and CMV-seropositive. The sequenced material came from PBMCs. V gene TRBV5-1 combines with J gene TRBJ1-2, with 8 bases fitting TRBD1. CDR3 nucleotides: TGCGCCAGCAGCCCAACAGGGGGAGGCTATGGCTACACCTTC. Protein: CASSPTGGGYGYTF.